These T cell receptor beta chains were read from a single sample in a study of CD8+ T cells in alopecia areata. The table came from immunoSEQ multiplex PCR; TCRdb's copy has only in-frame clones and leaves some out. The table records tens of thousands of clones, roughly three fifths of them present only once. The material was CD8+ T cells sorted from blood, obtained at week 0. The receptors were sampled from a human donor with alopecia areata. Both conserved end residues are part of each CDR3. Each record gives: V gene, J gene, CDR3 protein.

TRBV5-4,TRBJ1-1,CASRQTGAPDEAFF
TRBV7-6,TRBJ2-1,CASSPGVGVHEQFF
TRBV28,TRBJ2-1,CASSSLTVRYNEQFF
TRBV13,TRBJ2-5,CASSLKRTAETQYF
TRBV10-3,TRBJ2-4,CATETGQAKNIQYF
TRBV6-6,TRBJ2-3,CASRTADTQYF
TRBV6-5,TRBJ1-2,CASSFRDSGNYGYTF
TRBV6-5,TRBJ1-2,CASSYVTTGGDYGYTF
TRBV27,TRBJ2-3,CASSLVSSDTQYF
TRBV4-3,TRBJ2-2,CASSQAGDGELFF
TRBV29-1,TRBJ2-3,CSGTGQDTDTQYF
TRBV2,TRBJ2-5,CASGIGTAGFRQETQYF
TRBV30,TRBJ1-1,CAWSVGNTEAFF
TRBV2,TRBJ1-6,CASSEQGNSPLHF
TRBV11-2,TRBJ1-2,CASSVTGGASYGYTF
TRBV7-2,TRBJ2-5,CAISSGGNQETQYF
TRBV5-6,TRBJ2-5,CASSPDGLGETQYF
TRBV7-8,TRBJ1-4,CASSWGPNEKLFF
TRBV7-3,TRBJ2-3,CASSLIASGGTDTQYF
TRBV30,TRBJ1-5,CAWSAGQLSNQPQHF
TRBV29-1,TRBJ2-3,CSVIMAVSLRTDTQYF
TRBV9,TRBJ2-1,CASSGTGGGSFNEQFF
TRBV29-1,TRBJ2-2,CSVEEDQGYTGELFF
TRBV29-1,TRBJ2-1,CSVVSYNEQFF
TRBV9,TRBJ2-1,CASSVEAKTYNEQFF
TRBV5-4,TRBJ1-2,CASTSRGAGYGYTF
TRBV7-3,TRBJ2-5,CASSSSGPGTQYF
TRBV27,TRBJ2-1,CASSLTSVYNEQFF
TRBV4-1,TRBJ2-1,CASSELPGLAGDEQFF
TRBV7-9,TRBJ1-2,CASSATGVYGYTF
TRBV7-3,TRBJ2-5,CASSRAPWGASREGETQYF
TRBV5-1,TRBJ2-7,CASSAGSRPPSYEQYF
TRBV9,TRBJ2-1,CASSARGLAHNEQFF
TRBV7-9,TRBJ1-2,CASSSGTAVYGYTF
TRBV7-9,TRBJ2-1,CASSLARNEQFF
TRBV7-2,TRBJ2-5,CASSLSRGEEIRGETQYF
TRBV13,TRBJ2-7,CASSRTGRVSQYEQYF
TRBV2,TRBJ2-2,CASIAANTGELFF
TRBV5-1,TRBJ2-7,CASSSVSYEQYF
TRBV29-1,TRBJ1-2,CSAGTSAYGYTF
TRBV7-8,TRBJ2-7,CASSPPTGEGQYF
TRBV15,TRBJ2-3,CATSRVGSGGDTQYF
TRBV4-1,TRBJ1-2,CASSQDGGFYGYTF
TRBV4-1,TRBJ2-3,CASSQGLAGTDTQYF
TRBV29-1,TRBJ2-1,CSVHDRGLYNEQFF
TRBV5-1,TRBJ2-1,CASSSLPYEQFF